These 14 T cell receptor beta chains were all obtained from the same sample, sequenced in a study of PD-L1 blockade in urothelial cancer. Time point specified: peripheral blood 6 weeks after treatment start. Assay: immunoSEQ multiplex PCR; the TCRdb copy retains only in-frame clones and omits some. The repertoire holds around 110,000 clones, with around 88% as singletons. Sequences were derived from PBMCs, sampled around atezolizumab (anti-PD-L1) treatment. These receptors came from a man between 60 and 70 years old with urothelial cancer.

A single count supports this clone. V gene TRBV7-8 combines with J gene TRBJ1-5; D might be TRBD1 (6 bases). The CDR3 length is 18 residues. Trimming left V 5 bases short and J 4 bases short, with 24 bases between. Germline V gives CDR1 SGHVS, CDR2 FQNEAQ. This CDR3 reads CASSRREQGPLENQPQHF. The DNA for the CDR3 is TGTGCCAGCAGCCGAAGGGAACAGGGCCCCTTGGAGAATCAGCCCCAGCATTTT.

This chain joins TRBV5-4 and TRBJ2-3; D not certain. V gave up 2 bases and J gave up 0 bases, with 10 bases separating them. This CDR3 is 15 amino acids long. CDR1 is SGHNT and CDR2 is YYREEE in the germline V gene (reference sequence). The CDR3 here is CASSFPHGSTDTQYF. The DNA of the CDR3 is TGTGCCAGCAGCTTCCCGCACGGGAGCACAGATACGCAGTATTTT.

This clone was observed a handful of times. The chain carries TRBV7-9 and TRBJ1-3, with TRBD1 matching 10 bases. Germline-derived CDR1 and CDR2 are SEHNR and FQNEAQ (reference sequence). V dropped 1 base and J dropped 2; count of bases not matched to a gene: 2. CDR3 length: 16 amino acids. CDR3 sequence reads: CASSLGDRGAGNTIYF. The CDR3 nucleotides read TGTGCCAGCAGCTTAGGGGACAGGGGAGCTGGAAACACCATATATTTT.

This clone was recorded a few times. The chain couples TRBV15 to TRBJ2-7; D perhaps matches TRBD1 (7 bases). Germline V gene lookup returns CDR1 LNHNV and CDR2 YYDKDF (reference sequence). The CDR3 has 13 amino acids. V lost 6 bases and J 2 bases, leaving 11 bases between the germline ends. The CDR3: CATRQGGAYEQYF. The CDR3 DNA reads as TGTGCCACCAGGCAGGGGGGTGCCTACGAGCAGTACTTC.

The chain recombines TRBV4-3 with TRBJ2-2, with TRBD2 as a possible D gene (5 bases). This CDR3 has 14 amino acids. Germline CDR1 LGHNA, CDR2 YSLEER. Trimming stripped 3 bases from V and 6 bases from J, with 11 bases between. The CDR3 DNA is TGCGCCAGCAGCCACCGGGGAGCCGCCGGGGAGCTGTTTTTT. Translated: CASSHRGAAGELFF.

This clone has just one count. V and J are TRBV27 and TRBJ2-1; 7 nucleotides align to TRBD2. J was trimmed by 10 bases and V by 8 bases; bases with no gene match: 8. Germline loops: CDR1 MNHEY, CDR2 SMNVEV (reference sequence). The CDR3 has 12 amino acids. CDR3 in amino acids: CASASGVLEQFF. The CDR3 coding sequence is TGTGCCAGCGCTAGCGGCGTTCTGGAGCAGTTCTTC.

The gene calls are TRBV11-2 and TRBJ2-1; 12 bases are a match to TRBD2. Germline V gives CDR1 SGHAT, CDR2 FQNNGV. The CDR3 length is 15 residues. The V gene end was trimmed by 8 bases and the J gene end by 8 bases; junction bases not matched to a gene: 10. CDR3 DNA sequence: TGTGCCAGCGCGCGCAGGACTAGCGGGATTCATGAGCAGTTCTTC. Amino acids: CASARRTSGIHEQFF. The full variable domain, in which reference TRBV11-2 and TRBJ2-1 provide the parts outside the CDR3, is EAGVAQSPRYKIIEKRQSVAFWCNPISGHATLYWYQQILGQGPKLLIQFQNNGVVDDSQLPKDRFSAERLKGVDSTLKIQPAKLEDSAVYLCASARRTSGIHEQFFGPGTRLTVL.

CDR3 amino acids: CASSRSVVNQPQHF. CDR3 in DNA: TGCGCCAGCAGCCGTAGTGTTGTGAATCAGCCCCAGCATTTT. The V and J genes are TRBV4-1 and TRBJ1-5; D ambiguous. The CDR3 contains 14 residues. V was trimmed by 4 bases and J by 4 bases, leaving 11 bases between them. Looked up from germline, CDR1 is MGHRA and CDR2 is YSYEKL.

This chain links TRBV27 with TRBJ1-5, with a weak D call TRBD1 (6 bases). V was cut by 3 bases and J by 4 bases, with 10 bases left in between. The CDR3 extends over 14 amino acids. Looked up from germline, CDR1 is MNHEY and CDR2 is SMNVEV (reference sequence). The CDR3 loop reads CASSFIGQNQPQHF. In DNA form, the CDR3 reads TGTGCCAGCAGTTTTATCGGACAGAATCAGCCCCAGCATTTT.

The rearrangement links TRBV28 to TRBJ1-1, with D possibly TRBD1 on 6 matching bases. This CDR3 has 14 residues. The germline V and J ends were trimmed by 5 bases and 11 bases, with 21 bases remaining between them. Per the germline V gene, CDR1 is MDHEN and CDR2 is SYDVKM. DNA of the CDR3: TGTGCCAGCAGTAACGGACAGCCACCATTCCGGGCTTTCTTT. Translated: CASSNGQPPFRAFF. Drawing the rest from reference TRBV28 and TRBJ1-1, the complete variable domain is DVKVTQSSRYLVKRTGEKVFLECVQDMDHENMFWYRQDPGLGLRLIYFSYDVKMKEKGDIPEGYSVSREKKERFSLILESASTNQTSMYLCASSNGQPPFRAFFGQGTRLTVV.

This clone came up once. The chain couples TRBV28 to TRBJ2-7, with 8 bases matching TRBD2. There are 15 residues in the CDR3. Germline V gene data show CDR1 as MDHEN and CDR2 as SYDVKM. V lost 5 bases, J lost 6 bases, and 12 bases stayed unmatched. CDR3 loop: CASSRAGVQAVEQYF. For the CDR3, the DNA is TGTGCCAGCAGTCGAGCGGGAGTCCAGGCTGTCGAGCAGTACTTC.

J is TRBJ1-4 and V is TRBV27; tentatively, D is TRBD1 (6 bases). V shed 3 bases and J shed 7 bases, with 12 bases lying between them. Germline V gene data show CDR1 as MNHEY and CDR2 as SMNVEV (reference sequence). The CDR3 is made up of 14 amino acids. The CDR3 coding sequence is TGTGCCAGCAGTTTGGGGAGCAGGGGTGAAAAACTGTTTTTT. It yields the protein CASSLGSRGEKLFF. The full variable domain, in which reference TRBV27 and TRBJ1-4 provide the parts outside the CDR3, is EAQVTQNPRYLITVTGKKLTVTCSQNMNHEYMSWYRQDPGLGLRQIYYSMNVEVTDKGDVPEGYKVSRKEKRNFPLILESPSPNQTSLYFCASSLGSRGEKLFFGSGTQLSVL.

The gene calls are TRBV19 and TRBJ2-1, with 7 nucleotides matching TRBD1. The CDR3 totals 14 residues. Trimming cost V 4 bases and J 5 bases; bases outside gene matches: 5. CDR1 and CDR2 (germline): LNHDA, SQIVND (reference sequence). As DNA, the CDR3 is TGTGCCAGTAGTACCCCGACAGGGAACAATGAGCAGTTCTTC. Translation: CASSTPTGNNEQFF.

This chain uses TRBV27 with TRBJ2-5, with TRBD2 matching over 9 bases. Trimming cost V 2 bases and J 5 bases; bases outside gene matches: 6. CDR3 length: 15 amino acids. Germline V gene data show CDR1 as MNHEY and CDR2 as SMNVEV (reference sequence). CDR3 amino acids: CASSLLAGLRETQYF. CDR3 in DNA: TGTGCCAGCAGTTTACTAGCGGGGCTCCGGGAGACCCAGTACTTC.